The clone carrying this T cell receptor beta chain was recorded at least ten times. The data were taken from a study of CD8 T cells in ankylosing spondylitis. MiXCR, applied by TCRdb to the 5' RACE reads, yields one record per CDR3 protein. The profile shows approximately 250,000 distinct CDR3 sequences, roughly 32% of them singletons. CDR1 and CDR2 (germline): SGDLS, YYNGEE. The length of the CDR3 is 12 residues. J lost 7 bases, V lost 4 bases, and 5 bases had no gene match. Sequences were obtained from blood, either unsorted or a sorted T cell fraction (not recorded which). The chain uses TRBV9 and TRBJ2-7; TRBD1 aligns across 7 bases. The TCR sequence derives from a male donor with ankylosing spondylitis or in good health (not recorded which). CDR3 protein: CASSRQGGEQYF. Written as DNA, the CDR3 is TGTGCCAGCAGCCGACAGGGCGGGGAGCAGTACTTC.